A single sample gave rise to the 30 T cell receptor beta chains below, sequenced in a study of cytomegalovirus exposure and HLA in healthy donors. Sequencing used immunoSEQ multiplex PCR; TCRdb keeps in-frame clones, though not all of them. Altogether around 60,000 clones are present, roughly 94% being singletons, with the ten largest covering approximately 4.5%. The sample comprised PBMCs. The receptors stem from a man aged 18 to 30 in good health and CMV-seropositive.

This clone is labeled as medium-sized. The sample has other DNA sequences that encode this CDR3 too. This chain links TRBV6-1 with TRBJ2-7; 13 bases align to TRBD2. This CDR3 is 15 amino acids long. V was clipped by 1 base and J by 4 bases; unmatched bases: 1. CDR1 is MNHNS, CDR2 SASEGT, per germline. CDR3 residues: CASSEGTSGSYEQYF. Written as DNA, the CDR3 is TGTGCCAGCAGTGAAGGGACTAGCGGGAGTTACGAGCAGTACTTC.

This clone was counted between two and nine times. The V gene is TRBV6-1, the J gene TRBJ2-7; no clear D. Germline loops: CDR1 MNHNS, CDR2 SASEGT. V lost 8 bases, J lost 5 bases, and 16 bases lay in between. The length of the CDR3 is 13 residues. The CDR3 coding sequence is TGTGCCAGCTCCCGCGCAGGTCAGGACGAGCAGTACTTC. Its translation: CASSRAGQDEQYF.

The J gene is TRBJ1-2, the V gene TRBV28; TRBD1 aligns across 10 bases. The CDR3 length is 14 residues. From germline, CDR1 is MDHEN and CDR2 SYDVKM. V trimming: 8 bases; J trimming: 8 bases; junction bases outside the gene matches: 11. The CDR3 nucleotides are TGTGCCAGCCGGACAGGGGGAAGATCGGGCGGCTACACCTTC. This sequence encodes CASRTGGRSGGYTF.

This clone was recorded once. CDR3 nucleotide sequence: TGTGCCAGTAGAAACGGACAGGGAGGAGGCTGGGGCTACACCTTC. Translated, it gives CASRNGQGGGWGYTF. This chain uses TRBV19 with TRBJ1-2; the match to TRBD1 covers 8 bases. V was pared by 6 bases and J by 8 bases, with 14 bases of the junction left unmatched. Germline assignment: CDR1 LNHDA and CDR2 SQIVND (reference sequence). The CDR3 length is 15 residues.

The V gene is TRBV7-9, the J gene TRBJ1-4; possible D gene TRBD1, 5 bases. Per the germline V gene, CDR1 is SEHNR and CDR2 is FQNEAQ (reference sequence). The CDR3 is 17 amino acids. The V and J ends lost 2 bases and 3 bases respectively, with 16 bases between them. The CDR3 DNA is TGTGCCAGCAGCTTACTCGGGTGGTCCAGGGCTAATGAAAAACTGTTTTTT. Translated: CASSLLGWSRANEKLFF.

This clone was recorded once. The chain uses TRBV5-1 and TRBJ2-7; D is possibly TRBD2 (5 bases). Trimming took off 0 bases at V and 0 bases at J, with 7 bases between the two ends. Germline values: CDR1 SGHRS, CDR2 YFSETQ. The CDR3 is 14 amino acids. CDR3 bases: TGCGCCAGCAGCTTGGCGGGGAGCTCCTACGAGCAGTACTTC. Residues: CASSLAGSSYEQYF. The whole variable domain, remainder taken from reference TRBV5-1 and TRBJ2-7, is KAGVTQTPRYLIKTRGQQVTLSCSPISGHRSVSWYQQTPGQGLQFLFEYFSETQRNKGNFPGRFSGRQFSNSRSEMNVSTLELGDSALYLCASSLAGSSYEQYFGPGTRLTVT.

The chain joins TRBV10-2 to TRBJ2-1; TRBD2 aligns across 7 bases. The CDR3 is 15 residues long. Trimming removed 5 bases from V and 2 bases from J; junction bases left unmatched: 6. Germline CDR1 is WSHSY and CDR2 is SAAADI. In nucleotides, the CDR3 is TGCGCCAGCAGTTGGAGTAGCGGGCCCTACAATGAGCAGTTCTTC. Its protein product is CASSWSSGPYNEQFF.

This clone has only one observation. CDR3 sequence (DNA): TGTGCCAGTACCACTCGGGACGGGGAGCTGTTTTTT. It specifies CASTTRDGELFF. The V call is TRBV19, the J call TRBJ2-2; the D gene is possibly TRBD2 (5 bases). V lost 7 bases, J lost 7 bases, and 10 bases lay in between. This CDR3 is built from 12 residues. The germline CDR1 and CDR2 sequences are LNHDA and SQIVND (reference sequence).

The chain uses TRBV5-4 and TRBJ1-2; 7 nucleotides align to TRBD1. CDR3 length: 16 amino acids. The V and J ends lost 3 bases and 2 bases, in that order; junction bases with no gene match: 10. CDR1 and CDR2 from the germline V gene are SGHNT and YYREEE (reference sequence). The CDR3 DNA follows: TGTGCCAGCAGCTCTATTTACAGGGGATTCAACTATGGCTACACCTTC. Its protein is CASSSIYRGFNYGYTF.

The chain carries TRBV6-1 and TRBJ1-1; 7 bases map to TRBD1. V shed 4 bases, J shed 6 bases, and the junction held 8 bases outside the gene matches. The germline V gene has CDR1 MNHNS and CDR2 SASEGT. There are 14 residues in the CDR3. As DNA, the CDR3 is TGTGCCAGCAGTGCCCGACAGGGTCAATCTGAAGCTTTCTTT. Translation: CASSARQGQSEAFF.

The genes are TRBV7-9 and TRBJ2-7, with a weak D call TRBD1 (6 bases). Trimming stripped 5 bases from V and 2 bases from J, with 13 bases between. Germline V CDR1 and CDR2: SEHNR, FQNEAQ (reference sequence). The CDR3 is 14 amino acids. The CDR3 region is CASSLGQQTYEQYF. CDR3 DNA sequence: TGTGCCAGCAGCCTTGGACAGCAAACCTACGAGCAGTACTTC.

V usage is TRBV7-2 and J usage is TRBJ2-7, with D unclear. Trimming took off 5 bases at V and 5 bases at J, with 7 bases between the two ends. Germline V lookup: CDR1 SGHTA, CDR2 FQGNSA. The CDR3 consists of 11 residues. CDR3 bases: TGTGCCAGCAGCCCAGGCCACGAGCAGTACTTC. The encoded protein is CASSPGHEQYF.

The gene calls are TRBV10-1 and TRBJ2-1, with 12 positions matching TRBD2. The CDR3 consists of 15 residues. Losses at the gene ends were 5 bases for V and 5 bases for J; bases not matched to a gene: 4. Germline values: CDR1 WNHNN, CDR2 SYGVQD (reference sequence). The CDR3 loop is CASSRLAGDNNEQFF. The CDR3 coding sequence is TGCGCCAGCAGTCGACTAGCGGGGGATAACAATGAGCAGTTCTTC.

The chain employs TRBV7-2 and TRBJ2-3; TRBD2 aligns across 8 bases. CDR3 length: 17 residues. After removal of 5 bases from V and 2 bases from J, the junction contained 12 bases not matched to a gene. The germline gives CDR1 SGHTA, CDR2 FQGNSA. For the CDR3, the DNA is TGTGCCAGCAGCCATGCTTTAGTAGCGGGATACACAGATACGCAGTATTTT. Amino acid sequence: CASSHALVAGYTDTQYF.

This clone was counted only a few times. The chain employs TRBV16 and TRBJ2-7; 7 bases agree with TRBD1. With 4 bases clipped from V and 6 bases from J, the junction kept 6 bases outside the gene matches. The CDR3 runs 13 residues. Looked up from germline, CDR1 is KGHSY and CDR2 is FQNENV. The DNA for the CDR3 is TGTGCCAGCAGCCCCCTAAACAGGGGCGAGCAGTACTTC. Protein: CASSPLNRGEQYF.

The chain couples TRBV27 to TRBJ1-1; D is unclear. The CDR3 is made up of 14 amino acids. The ends were cut back, 0 bases at V and 4 bases at J, with 9 bases in the middle. Germline V gene lookup returns CDR1 MNHEY and CDR2 SMNVEV (reference sequence). CDR3 residues: CASSLSPGSTEAFF. Written as DNA, the CDR3 is TGTGCCAGCAGTTTATCGCCGGGGAGCACTGAAGCTTTCTTT.

The V call is TRBV9, the J call TRBJ2-7, with D perhaps TRBD2 (5 bases). The CDR3 covers 12 residues. Trimming pared 3 bases from V and 3 bases from J, leaving 7 bases between. Germline values: CDR1 SGDLS, CDR2 YYNGEE. The CDR3 reads CASSDGSYEQYF. The CDR3 DNA reads TGTGCCAGCAGCGATGGGAGCTACGAGCAGTACTTC. Using reference TRBV9 and TRBJ2-7 for the parts outside the CDR3, the full variable domain is DSGVTQTPKHLITATGQRVTLRCSPRSGDLSVYWYQQSLDQGLQFLIQYYNGEERAKGNILERFSAQQFPDLHSELNLSSLELGDSALYFCASSDGSYEQYFGPGTRLTVT.

The CDR3 spells CASSSGTGIGLTEAFF. CDR3 coding DNA: TGTGCCAGCAGTTCGGGGACAGGGATTGGATTGACTGAAGCTTTCTTT. The V gene is TRBV27, the J gene TRBJ1-1; 9 bases fit TRBD1. This CDR3 has 16 residues. Trimming cost V 4 bases and J 5 bases; bases outside gene matches: 11. Germline V gene lookup returns CDR1 MNHEY and CDR2 SMNVEV (reference sequence).

The chain links TRBV29-1 to TRBJ1-1; a weak D match, TRBD1 (5 bases). The V and J ends lost 2 bases and 4 bases respectively, with 14 bases between them. CDR1 and CDR2 (germline): SQVTM, ANQGSEA. The CDR3 length is 14 residues. CDR3 bases: TGCAGCGTTGAAAGAGTTCTCGGGGGCACTGAAGCTTTCTTT. Its translation: CSVERVLGGTEAFF.

A few counts support this clone. The J gene is TRBJ2-5, the V gene TRBV11-3; possible D gene TRBD2, 5 bases. Trimming took off 5 bases at V and 4 bases at J, with 8 bases between the two ends. Germline lookup yields CDR1 SGHNT and CDR2 YENEEA. The CDR3 runs to 12 residues. CDR3 amino acids: CASSPRGETQYF. CDR3 nucleotide sequence: TGTGCCAGCAGCCCCCGGGGAGAGACCCAGTACTTC.

The rearrangement joins TRBV9 to TRBJ2-1; D may be TRBD2 (6 bases). V lost 4 bases and J 2 bases, leaving 10 bases between the germline ends. The germline V gene has CDR1 SGDLS and CDR2 YYNGEE. The CDR3 runs 14 residues. Written as DNA, the CDR3 is TGTGCCAGCAGCTTAGGCGGGGCCTACAATGAGCAGTTCTTC. It yields the protein CASSLGGAYNEQFF.

This CDR3 is CATSRETGVGDEKLFF. As DNA, the CDR3 is TGTGCCACCAGCAGGGAGACAGGGGTGGGTGATGAAAAACTGTTTTTT. The chain links TRBV15 to TRBJ1-4; 8 bases are a match to TRBD1. After removal of 3 bases from V and 6 bases from J, the junction contained 9 bases not matched to a gene. CDR1 LNHNV and CDR2 YYDKDF come from the germline V gene (reference sequence). CDR3 size: 16 residues. The variable domain in full, completed from reference TRBV15 and TRBJ1-4, reads DAMVIQNPRYQVTQFGKPVTLSCSQTLNHNVMYWYQQKSSQAPKLLFHYYDKDFNNEADTPDNFQSRRPNTSFCFLDIRSPGLGDTAMYLCATSRETGVGDEKLFFGSGTQLSVL.

The chain recombines TRBV7-2 with TRBJ2-3; 8 positions agree with TRBD2. The CDR3 is 15 amino acids. Germline assignment: CDR1 SGHTA and CDR2 FQGNSA. Trimming at V came to 3 bases and at J to 6 bases, leaving 8 bases not matched to a gene. The CDR3 loop is CASSFRRGAGDTQYF. For the CDR3, the DNA is TGTGCCAGCAGCTTTCGGCGGGGGGCCGGTGATACGCAGTATTTT.

The CDR3: CASSQRGQGPLTETQYF. The CDR3 DNA follows: TGCGCCAGCAGCCAACGAGGACAGGGCCCCCTTACAGAGACCCAGTACTTC. This chain connects TRBV4-1 to TRBJ2-5, with TRBD1 matching over 8 bases. Germline lookup yields CDR1 MGHRA and CDR2 YSYEKL. With 2 bases clipped from V and 4 bases from J, the junction kept 12 bases outside the gene matches. The CDR3 runs 17 residues.

A note on this clone: This sample also contains other DNA sequences that code for the same CDR3. The chain employs TRBV7-3 and TRBJ2-1, with 7 bases fitting TRBD2. The CDR3 covers 15 residues. After removal of 5 bases from V and 4 bases from J, the junction contained 8 bases not matched to a gene. Germline assignment: CDR1 SGHTA and CDR2 FQGTGA. The CDR3 DNA reads as TGTGCCAGCAGCCCCGCCCCGGGAGGATACAATGAGCAGTTCTTC. This sequence encodes CASSPAPGGYNEQFF.

The genes are TRBV6-5 and TRBJ1-4; 10 bases match TRBD1. The V gene end was trimmed by 4 bases and the J gene end by 8 bases; junction bases not matched to a gene: 10. There are 16 residues in the CDR3. Germline V gene sequence: CDR1 MNHEY, CDR2 SVGAGI. DNA of the CDR3: TGTGCCAGCAGTTGGAGCCCGGGACAGGGGACGGAAAAACTGTTTTTT. Translating it yields CASSWSPGQGTEKLFF.

The chain couples TRBV4-1 to TRBJ2-1, with 9 positions matching TRBD2. The ends lost 3 bases at V and 7 bases at J; junction bases unmatched: 13. The CDR3 is made up of 17 amino acids. CDR1 is MGHRA, CDR2 YSYEKL, per germline. CDR3 coding DNA: TGCGCCAGCAGCCAGACCCTGGATAGCGGGAGTGGGAATGAGCAGTTCTTC. Translating it yields CASSQTLDSGSGNEQFF.

The chain joins TRBV28 to TRBJ2-5; TRBD1 might be the D (5 bases). Germline-derived CDR1 and CDR2 are MDHEN and SYDVKM. CDR3 length: 14 residues. V was trimmed by 5 bases and J by 5 bases, leaving 15 bases between them. DNA of the CDR3: TGTGCCAGCAGTCCCAGGGTCTTGGGGGAGACCCAGTACTTC. Its translation: CASSPRVLGETQYF. The whole variable domain, remainder taken from reference TRBV28 and TRBJ2-5, is DVKVTQSSRYLVKRTGEKVFLECVQDMDHENMFWYRQDPGLGLRLIYFSYDVKMKEKGDIPEGYSVSREKKERFSLILESASTNQTSMYLCASSPRVLGETQYFGPGTRLLVL.

The gene calls are TRBV9 and TRBJ2-7; TRBD2 is a possible D gene (6 bases). The CDR3 sequence is 16 residues long. Germline CDR1 is SGDLS and CDR2 is YYNGEE. V lost 1 base to trimming and J lost 6 bases, with 20 bases between them. CDR3 loop: CASSVNPGAWPGEQYF. DNA for the CDR3: TGTGCCAGCAGCGTAAACCCGGGAGCCTGGCCGGGCGAGCAGTACTTC.

V usage is TRBV30 and J usage is TRBJ2-2; no definite D call. Looked up from germline, CDR1 is GTSNPN and CDR2 is SVGIG (reference sequence). The CDR3 is made up of 13 amino acids. V dropped 0 bases and J dropped 6 bases, with 8 bases sitting between them. Here the CDR3 reads CAWSVQSSGELFF. CDR3 DNA: TGTGCCTGGAGTGTACAGTCTTCCGGGGAGCTGTTTTTT.